Listed below are T cell receptor beta chains from one sample, sequenced in a study of T cells in Graves' hyperthyroidism and ophthalmopathy. TCRdb independently ran MiXCR on the multiplex PCR reads; one entry per CDR3 protein. Of under 750,000 distinct CDR3 sequences detected, under 20% appear once; the ten largest clones hold around 17%. Sequenced: blood. These receptor sequences come from a woman aged 45-59 years with Graves' hyperthyroidism that later progressed to Graves' ophthalmopathy. CDR3s include the opening cysteine and the closing phenylalanine or tryptophan. The order of the fields is V gene, J gene, CDR3 protein.

>TRBV19|TRBJ2-2
CASSTFGNTGELFF
>TRBV5-6|TRBJ2-5
CASSLPPSGGYQETQYF
>TRBV20-1|TRBJ2-5
CSARDALVAGIGETQYF
>TRBV11-2|TRBJ1-2
CASSPRGDRSYGYTF
>TRBV2|TRBJ2-3
CASNRDVTDTQYF
>TRBV7-9|TRBJ2-5
CASSLVQDATQYF
>TRBV20-1|TRBJ1-1
CSARGRYTEAFF
>TRBV20-1|TRBJ1-1
CSASGSSTEAFF
>TRBV19|TRBJ1-5
CASSPGRGFNQPQHF
>TRBV11-3|TRBJ2-1
CASSRTGGSNEQFF
>TRBV10-3|TRBJ1-5
CAISESVGTNQPQHF